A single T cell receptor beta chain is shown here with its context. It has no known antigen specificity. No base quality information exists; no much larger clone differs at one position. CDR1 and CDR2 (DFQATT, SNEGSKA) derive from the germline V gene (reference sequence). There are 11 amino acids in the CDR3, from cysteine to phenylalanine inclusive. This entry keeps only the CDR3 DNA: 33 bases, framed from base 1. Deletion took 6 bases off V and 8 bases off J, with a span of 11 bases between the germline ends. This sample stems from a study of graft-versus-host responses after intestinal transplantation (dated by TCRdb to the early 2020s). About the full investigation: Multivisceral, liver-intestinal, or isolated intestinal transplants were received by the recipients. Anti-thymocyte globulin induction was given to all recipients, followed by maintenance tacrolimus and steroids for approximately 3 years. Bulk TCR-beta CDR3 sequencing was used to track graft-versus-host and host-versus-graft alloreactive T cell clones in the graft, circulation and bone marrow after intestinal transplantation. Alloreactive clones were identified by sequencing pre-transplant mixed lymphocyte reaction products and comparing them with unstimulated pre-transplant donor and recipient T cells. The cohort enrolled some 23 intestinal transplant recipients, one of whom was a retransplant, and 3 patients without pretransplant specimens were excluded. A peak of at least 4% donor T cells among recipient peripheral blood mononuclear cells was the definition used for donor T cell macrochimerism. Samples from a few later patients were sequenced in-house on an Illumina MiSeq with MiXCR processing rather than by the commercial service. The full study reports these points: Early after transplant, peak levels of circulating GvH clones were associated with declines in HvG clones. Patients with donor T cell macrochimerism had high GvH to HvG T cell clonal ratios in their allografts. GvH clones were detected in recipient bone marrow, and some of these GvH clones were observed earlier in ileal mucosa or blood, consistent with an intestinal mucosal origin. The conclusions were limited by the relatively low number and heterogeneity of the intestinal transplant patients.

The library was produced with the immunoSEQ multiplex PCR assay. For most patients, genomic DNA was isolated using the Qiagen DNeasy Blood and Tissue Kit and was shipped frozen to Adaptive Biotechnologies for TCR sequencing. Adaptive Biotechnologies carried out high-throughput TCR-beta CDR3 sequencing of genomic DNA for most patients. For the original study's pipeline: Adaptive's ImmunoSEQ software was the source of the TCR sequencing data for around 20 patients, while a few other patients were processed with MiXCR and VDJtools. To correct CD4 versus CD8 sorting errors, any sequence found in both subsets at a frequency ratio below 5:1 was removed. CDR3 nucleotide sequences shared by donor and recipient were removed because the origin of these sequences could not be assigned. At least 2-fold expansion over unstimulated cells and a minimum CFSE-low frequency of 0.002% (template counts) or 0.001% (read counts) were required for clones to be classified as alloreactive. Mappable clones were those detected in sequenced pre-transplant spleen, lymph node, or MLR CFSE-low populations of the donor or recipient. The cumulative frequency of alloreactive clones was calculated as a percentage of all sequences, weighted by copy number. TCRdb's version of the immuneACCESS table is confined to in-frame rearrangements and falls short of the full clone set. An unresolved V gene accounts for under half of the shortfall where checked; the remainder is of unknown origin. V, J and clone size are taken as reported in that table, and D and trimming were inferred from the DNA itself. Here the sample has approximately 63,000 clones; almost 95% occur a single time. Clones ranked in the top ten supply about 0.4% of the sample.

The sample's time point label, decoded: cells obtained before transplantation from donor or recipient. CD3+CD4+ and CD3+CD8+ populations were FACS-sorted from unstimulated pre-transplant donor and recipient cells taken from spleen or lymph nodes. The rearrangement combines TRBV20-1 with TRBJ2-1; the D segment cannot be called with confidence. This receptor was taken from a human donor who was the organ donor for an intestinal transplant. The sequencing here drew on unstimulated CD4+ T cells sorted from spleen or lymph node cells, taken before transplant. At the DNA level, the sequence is TGCAGTGCCACGATTGGCGATGAGCAGTTCTTC. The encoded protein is CSATIGDEQFF.